Listed below are T cell receptor beta chains from one sample, sequenced in a study of cytomegalovirus exposure and HLA in healthy donors. Data came from immunoSEQ multiplex PCR; TCRdb stores just in-frame clones and leaves some out. Seen here are more than 35,000 clones, 53% observed once, and the top ten hold roughly 6.4%. The sample comprised PBMCs. The receptors originated from a woman aged 40 to 55 in good health and CMV-seropositive. Both conserved end residues are trimmed from each CDR3.

v_call: TRBV7-2
j_call: TRBJ2-1
cdr3_aa: ASSLWRGLYNEQF

v_call: TRBV30
j_call: TRBJ1-2
cdr3_aa: AWSRAGTGYFREDGYT

v_call: TRBV7-9
j_call: TRBJ1-6
cdr3_aa: ASSLGKRGDSPLH

v_call: TRBV18
j_call: TRBJ2-3
cdr3_aa: ASSPNYQGTDTQY

v_call: TRBV9
j_call: TRBJ2-7
cdr3_aa: ASSVTGSSYEQY

v_call: TRBV5-1
j_call: TRBJ1-4
cdr3_aa: ASSLTGFGNEKLF

v_call: TRBV4-1
j_call: TRBJ1-5
cdr3_aa: ASSQDAGGRNQPQH

v_call: TRBV5-4
j_call: TRBJ1-6
cdr3_aa: ASSLARGRSPLH

v_call: TRBV9
j_call: TRBJ2-7
cdr3_aa: ASSIQGAGEQY

v_call: TRBV7-9
j_call: TRBJ1-4
cdr3_aa: ASSPGDSPNEKLF

v_call: TRBV30
j_call: TRBJ2-5
cdr3_aa: ASTGLAGQETQY

v_call: TRBV9
j_call: TRBJ1-2
cdr3_aa: ASSADPTGALYGYT

v_call: TRBV7-9
j_call: TRBJ2-6
cdr3_aa: ASTVGQNSGANVLT

v_call: TRBV11-2
j_call: TRBJ2-5
cdr3_aa: ASSFSAGGKVTQY

v_call: TRBV9
j_call: TRBJ2-1
cdr3_aa: ASSVAWTGANEQF

v_call: TRBV5-8
j_call: TRBJ1-2
cdr3_aa: ASSLAWDDRQFYT

v_call: TRBV6-4
j_call: TRBJ2-1
cdr3_aa: ASSDGLAGGNEQF

v_call: TRBV2
j_call: TRBJ1-5
cdr3_aa: ASSPTGKNQPQH

v_call: TRBV13
j_call: TRBJ2-5
cdr3_aa: ASSSAGLQETQY

v_call: TRBV7-7
j_call: TRBJ2-2
cdr3_aa: ASSLSQGELF

v_call: TRBV4-3
j_call: TRBJ2-1
cdr3_aa: ASSRYRLGGSTNEQF

v_call: TRBV25-1
j_call: TRBJ2-7
cdr3_aa: ASTRQPGDEQY